The 20 T cell receptor beta chains presented below share a single source sample, sequenced in a study of radiotherapy plus CTLA-4 blockade in lung cancer. Some clones are missing from TCRdb's copy, which holds only in-frame ones; the method was immunoSEQ multiplex PCR. The repertoire holds tens of thousands of clones, 70% to 80% seen once, with approximately 9.3% in the top ten. The material sequenced was peripheral blood, taken from a patient treated with radiotherapy plus ipilimumab. All receptors come from a human donor with non-small cell lung cancer who had a complete response to radiotherapy plus ipilimumab.

The rearrangement joins TRBV21-1 to TRBJ2-7. TRBV21-1 represents a pseudogene. CDR3 size: 19 residues. The CDR3 protein is CASSNPSGFPTLSSYEQYV. The CDR3 nucleotides are TGTGCCAGCAGCAATCCCTCTGGGTTTCCCACTCTGAGCTCCTACGAGCAGTACGTC.

The chain links TRBV12-5 to TRBJ2-5, with 7 bases identical to TRBD2. This CDR3 has 15 residues. Per the germline V gene, CDR1 is LGHNT and CDR2 is FRNRAP. Trimming at V came to 7 bases and at J to 5 bases, leaving 13 bases not matched to a gene. CDR3 protein: CASALWGGGSETQYF. CDR3 nucleotides: TGTGCTAGTGCACTTTGGGGGGGAGGCTCGGAGACCCAGTACTTC. Combining the CDR3 with reference TRBV12-5 and TRBJ2-5 gives the whole variable domain DARVTQTPRHKVTEMGQEVTMRCQPILGHNTVFWYRQTMMQGLELLAYFRNRAPLDDSGMPKDRFSAEMPDATLATLKIQPSEPRDSAVYFCASALWGGGSETQYFGPGTRLLVL.

V is TRBV7-9 and J is TRBJ1-1; no firm D call. This CDR3 region has 15 residues. The germline CDR1 and CDR2 sequences are SEHNR and FQNEAQ (reference sequence). Trimming stripped 0 bases from V and 6 bases from J, with 14 bases between. The CDR3, as DNA: TGTGCCAGCAGCTTAGCAGGGCGCCAGTCAGCTGAAGCTTTCTTT. Its protein product is CASSLAGRQSAEAFF.

The chain has TRBV2 and TRBJ2-5; 10 positions match TRBD2. Unmatched junction bases numbered 11, after V lost 6 bases and J lost 4 bases. The CDR3 extends over 16 amino acids. Germline lookup yields CDR1 SNHLY and CDR2 FYNNEI. The CDR3: CASRPTSGRTGETQYF. The CDR3 bases are TGTGCCAGCAGACCGACTAGCGGGCGGACGGGAGAGACCCAGTACTTC.

This rearrangement joins TRBV7-6 to TRBJ1-1, with D perhaps TRBD1 (6 bases). The CDR3 contains 14 residues. The germline V gene has CDR1 SGHVS and CDR2 FNYEAQ. With 5 bases removed from V and 2 bases from J, the gap between germline ends came to 12 bases. Written as DNA, the CDR3 is TGTGCCAGCAGCCCAGGACAGATCAACACTGAAGCTTTCTTT. Protein sequence: CASSPGQINTEAFF.

The chain combines TRBV10-3 with TRBJ1-2; possible D gene TRBD1, 6 bases. V was trimmed by 3 bases and J by 8 bases, leaving 10 bases between them. This CDR3 has 12 amino acids. From germline, CDR1 is ENHRY and CDR2 SYGVKD. The CDR3 region has the DNA TGTGCCATCAGTGACAGGGGTGGCGGCTACACCTTC. Translated: CAISDRGGGYTF.

The chain is built from TRBV6-5 and TRBJ1-6; possibly TRBD1 for D (5 bases). V was trimmed by 2 bases and J by 4 bases, leaving 9 bases between them. Germline V gene sequence: CDR1 MNHEY, CDR2 SVGAGI. This CDR3 comprises 15 residues. The CDR3 protein is CASSYAQGYNSPLHF. CDR3 nucleotide sequence: TGTGCCAGCAGTTACGCGCAGGGTTATAATTCACCCCTCCACTTT.

The rearrangement uses TRBV5-1 and TRBJ1-1; D is perhaps TRBD1 (5 bases). V was pared by 6 bases and J by 1 base, with 13 bases between. Germline assignment: CDR1 SGHRS and CDR2 YFSETQ. This CDR3 is built from 14 residues. In DNA form, the CDR3 reads TGCGCCAGCACCCTAATGGGGGGGAACACTGAAGCTTTCTTT. Translation gives CASTLMGGNTEAFF. Filled out from reference TRBV5-1 and TRBJ1-1, the complete variable domain reads KAGVTQTPRYLIKTRGQQVTLSCSPISGHRSVSWYQQTPGQGLQFLFEYFSETQRNKGNFPGRFSGRQFSNSRSEMNVSTLELGDSALYLCASTLMGGNTEAFFGQGTRLTVV.

This chain connects TRBV30 to TRBJ1-2, with D unresolved. This CDR3 has 11 amino acids. Trimming removed 4 bases at V and 7 bases at J, with 10 bases between. CDR1 and CDR2 from the germline V gene are GTSNPN and SVGIG (reference sequence). CDR3 sequence reads: CAWTLGVGYTF. The CDR3, as DNA: TGTGCCTGGACCCTCGGGGTTGGCTACACCTTC.

The rearrangement joins TRBV7-2 to TRBJ2-5; D is uncertain. V lost 0 bases, J lost 5 bases, and 1 base lay in between. The CDR3 extends over 11 amino acids. In germline, CDR1 is SGHTA, CDR2 FQGNSA. CDR3 amino acids: CASSLAETQYF. The CDR3 coding sequence is TGTGCCAGCAGCTTAGCGGAGACCCAGTACTTC.

V is TRBV6-7 and J is TRBJ1-5; D unclear. TRBV6-7 is designated an ORF whose function remains uncertain. V lost 2 bases, J lost 0 bases, and 20 bases lay in between. The CDR3 covers 19 residues. CDR3 DNA: TGTGCCAGCAGTTACGGGGTTCGACCCCGATCCAATAGCAATCAGCCCCAGCATTTT. It codes for CASSYGVRPRSNSNQPQHF.

CDR3 sequence: CASSFFLAGDKETQYF. The CDR3 region has the DNA TGTGCCAGCAGCTTCTTCCTAGCGGGGGATAAAGAGACCCAGTACTTC. The chain is built from TRBV5-4 and TRBJ2-5, with 10 bases lining up with TRBD2. This CDR3 has 16 amino acids. The J segment lost 3 bases and the V segment lost 2 bases, leaving 7 bases of the junction unmatched. In germline, CDR1 is SGHNT, CDR2 YYREEE (reference sequence). Combining the CDR3 with reference TRBV5-4 and TRBJ2-5 gives the whole variable domain ETGVTQSPTHLIKTRGQQVTLRCSSQSGHNTVSWYQQALGQGPQFIFQYYREEENGRGNFPPRFSGLQFPNYSSELNVNALELDDSALYLCASSFFLAGDKETQYFGPGTRLLVL.

The V call is TRBV7-2, the J call TRBJ2-2, with 9 bases aligning to TRBD1. The V gene end was trimmed by 4 bases and the J gene end by 5 bases; junction bases not matched to a gene: 2. There are 14 residues in the CDR3. Germline V gives CDR1 SGHTA, CDR2 FQGNSA. For the CDR3, the DNA is TGTGCCAGCAGCTCCGGACAGGGGACCGGGGAGCTGTTTTTT. As protein: CASSSGQGTGELFF.

The rearrangement links TRBV5-4 to TRBJ1-1; possibly TRBD1 for D (5 bases). Germline V lookup: CDR1 SGHNT, CDR2 YYREEE (reference sequence). V was trimmed by 4 bases and J by 4 bases, leaving 11 bases between them. The CDR3 spans 13 residues. The CDR3 region has the DNA TGTGCCAGCAGCAACCCCGGGGGCACTGAAGCTTTCTTT. Residues: CASSNPGGTEAFF.

This sequence joins TRBV7-4 and TRBJ2-7, with D perhaps given as TRBD1 or TRBD2 (5 bases each). The CDR3 sequence is 13 residues long. V was pared by 5 bases and J by 3 bases, with 11 bases between. Germline V gene lookup returns CDR1 SGHVT and CDR2 SQSDAQ. The CDR3 is CASSPGTHYEQYV. The CDR3 DNA reads as TGTGCCAGCAGCCCAGGGACCCACTACGAGCAGTACGTC.

This clone was seen once. The V gene is TRBV6-1, the J gene TRBJ1-6; TRBD1 matches 10 bases. Trimming took 3 bases from V and 7 from J; bases not matched to a gene: 6. This CDR3 comprises 16 residues. Looked up from germline, CDR1 is MNHNS and CDR2 is SASEGT. The CDR3 region has the DNA TGTGCCAGCAGTGATGGGACAGGGGTCCAGAATTCACCCCTCCACTTT. Translation: CASSDGTGVQNSPLHF.

The chain employs TRBV2 and TRBJ2-1, with TRBD2 matching 15 bases. Germline trimming cut 6 bases from V and 8 bases from J; bases unmatched to any gene: 5. Germline V gene sequence: CDR1 SNHLY, CDR2 FYNNEI. The CDR3 totals 15 residues. CDR3 sequence reads: CASRAGLAGGYEQFF. The CDR3 DNA is TGTGCCAGCAGGGCGGGACTAGCGGGGGGCTATGAGCAGTTCTTC.

This chain uses TRBV5-8 with TRBJ2-7; the match to TRBD1 covers 10 bases. Germline assignment: CDR1 SGHTS and CDR2 YDEGEE. J gave up 3 bases and V 5 bases, and 8 bases lay outside the gene matches. The CDR3 loop spans 15 amino acids. Here the CDR3 reads CASSRDRGFFYEQYV. In DNA form, the CDR3 reads TGTGCCAGCAGTCGGGACAGGGGCTTCTTCTACGAGCAGTACGTC.

The genes are TRBV7-9 and TRBJ2-3, with a tentative D call TRBD2 (5 bases). The CDR3 is 15 amino acids. V gave up 0 bases and J gave up 6 bases, with 13 bases separating them. Germline values: CDR1 SEHNR, CDR2 FQNEAQ (reference sequence). CDR3 nucleotides: TGTGCCAGCAGCTTAGCGGATGGGTCGGGGGATACGCAGTATTTT. Its protein product is CASSLADGSGDTQYF.

The V gene is TRBV5-1, the J gene TRBJ2-3, with 12 bases matching TRBD2. With 4 bases clipped from V and 3 bases from J, the junction kept 9 bases outside the gene matches. The CDR3 consists of 17 residues. Looked up from germline, CDR1 is SGHRS and CDR2 is YFSETQ. The CDR3 DNA follows: TGCGCCAGCAGCCCCGAACTAGCGGGAGGCGGAACAGATACGCAGTATTTT. Translated: CASSPELAGGGTDTQYF.